In this sample, the clone carrying this TCR beta chain turned up many times. The target antigen is unknown. This record belongs to a study of breast tumors, draining lymph nodes, adjacent tissues. General study results and limits: Tumor TCR diversity was below lymph nodes but above nontumor tissue. Most tumor T cells seemingly derive from lymph node, then expand in tumor. That most tumor T cells come from lymph nodes remained unproven. Luminal-like breast cancer showed significantly higher tumor–nontumor repertoire similarity than basal-like.

One entry per CDR3 protein, called by TCRdb with MiXCR from the multiplex PCR reads. The data contain fewer than 200,000 distinct CDR3 sequences, around a third of them singletons. Germline V gives CDR1 SGHTA, CDR2 FQGNSA. The V and J ends lost 10 bases and 1 base respectively, with 14 bases between them. This CDR3 has 13 residues. The lymph nodes were axillary draining lymph nodes from breast cancer patients. The receptor was isolated from a female donor with breast cancer. Some clones in this sample may be carry-over from other donors' samples. The sequenced material came from axillary lymph node tissue. The chain has TRBV7-2 and TRBJ2-7, with no clear D. CDR3 coding DNA: TGTGCCACAGGACCGAACCCTTCCTACGAGCAGTACTTC. It codes for CATGPNPSYEQYF.